A single sample gave rise to the 24 T cell receptor beta chains below, sequenced in a study of Graves' ophthalmopathy and Graves' hyperthyroidism. Investigators amplified TCR beta CDR3 regions from RNA transcripts. First-round RT-PCR relied on HTBI primers, and a second-round multiplex PCR came next. Each CDR3 protein gets one entry after TCRdb re-called the multiplex PCR reads with MiXCR. The sample has 500,000 to 700,000 distinct CDR3 sequences; 35% to 45% are singletons. Sequencing input: peripheral blood or thyroid tissue (not recorded which). The receptor set was obtained from an adult man with Graves' hyperthyroidism.

Worth noting for this clonotype: At one end, the junction sequence differs from germline, possibly due to a read error. V and J are TRBV7-9 and TRBJ2-7; either TRBD1 or TRBD2 may supply D (7 bases each). CDR1 is SEHNR and CDR2 is FQNEAQ in the germline V gene (reference sequence). The CDR3 totals 16 residues. CDR3 amino acids: CASGLDGRGGDYEQCF. The CDR3 bases are TGTGCCAGCGGCTTGGACGGCAGGGGGGGCGACTACGAGCAGTGCTTC.

This clonotype was found many times. This chain uses TRBV3-1 with TRBJ2-5, with a weak D call TRBD1 (6 bases). V lost 3 bases and J lost 4, with 15 bases in between. This CDR3 is 15 amino acids long. CDR1 and CDR2 from the germline V gene are LGHDT and YNNKEL (reference sequence). This chain's CDR3 is CASSQDKQGRETQYF. CDR3 in DNA: TGTGCCAGCAGCCAGGACAAACAGGGACGAGAGACCCAGTACTTC.

The chain has TRBV10-3 and TRBJ1-5; 9 nucleotides match TRBD1. With V trimmed by 6 bases and J by 2 bases, 5 bases remained unmatched. This CDR3 region has 15 residues. The germline V gene has CDR1 ENHRY and CDR2 SYGVKD. In DNA, the CDR3 is TGTGCCATCAGGGGGACAGGGCAAGGCAATCAGCCCCAGCATTTT. Translated: CAIRGTGQGNQPQHF.

The chain is built from TRBV2 and TRBJ1-1; D ambiguous. The CDR3 covers 17 residues. Germline CDR1 reads SNHLY; CDR2 reads FYNNEI. The ends were cut back, 5 bases at V and 0 bases at J, with 19 bases in the middle. CDR3: CASSLARGTNLNTEAFF. The CDR3 DNA follows: TGTGCCAGCAGTTTAGCGCGGGGAACCAATCTGAACACTGAAGCTTTCTTT.

Comments on this clonotype: An end of the junction does not agree with germline; a read error may underlie this. The chain links TRBV7-9 to TRBJ1-6; TRBD1 agrees at 8 bases. The length of the CDR3 is 15 residues. Germline CDR1 SEHNR, CDR2 FQNEAQ (reference sequence). CDR3 residues: CASSQAGQGNSPLHF. CDR3 sequence (DNA): TGCGCCAGCAGCCAGGCTGGACAGGGTAATTCACCCCTCCACTTT.

This clonotype was found a few times. V is TRBV10-2 and J is TRBJ1-6, with 10 bases lining up with TRBD1. This CDR3 is 17 amino acids long. Trimming cost V 6 bases and J 5 bases; bases outside gene matches: 10. CDR1 and CDR2 from the germline V gene are WSHSY and SAAADI. This chain's CDR3 is CASRNPTGTGDNSPLHF. CDR3 in DNA: TGCGCCAGCAGGAATCCTACCGGGACAGGGGATAATTCACCCCTCCACTTT.

This chain links TRBV7-6 with TRBJ2-5; D call uncertain. Per germline, CDR1 SGHVS and CDR2 FNYEAQ. This CDR3 is built from 13 residues. The V and J ends lost 5 bases and 4 bases respectively, with 11 bases between them. CDR3 protein: CASSVEGTETQYF. The CDR3 DNA follows: TGTGCCAGCAGCGTAGAAGGTACAGAGACCCAGTACTTC.

This clonotype has ten or more counts. V is TRBV6-2 or TRBV6-3 and J is TRBJ1-2, with TRBD1 matching over 8 bases. Trimming removed 5 bases from V and 8 bases from J; junction bases left unmatched: 7. The CDR3 runs 13 residues. The V gene's germline CDR1 is MNHEY and CDR2 SVGEGT. The CDR3 region is CASSDRGGGGYTF. The CDR3 nucleotides read TGTGCCAGCAGTGACAGGGGAGGTGGCGGCTACACCTTC.

This clonotype has a count of ten or more. This sequence joins TRBV20-1 and TRBJ1-2; 9 nucleotides agree with TRBD1. The CDR3 extends over 13 amino acids. Germline trimming cut 6 bases from V and 5 bases from J; bases unmatched to any gene: 7. Germline V gene sequence: CDR1 DFQATT, CDR2 SNEGSKA (reference sequence). The CDR3 bases are TGCAGTGCGAGGGACAGGGAATCGTATGGCTACACCTTC. Translating it yields CSARDRESYGYTF.

This clonotype was recorded at least ten times. The CDR3 DNA is TGTGCCACCAGTGTAGGGAGCGGCAATCAGCCCCAGCATTTT. As protein: CATSVGSGNQPQHF. This chain connects TRBV24-1 to TRBJ1-5; D unclear. Trimming took 5 bases from V and 2 from J, leaving 9 bases between them. CDR1 is KGHDR, CDR2 SFDVKD, per germline. The CDR3 is made up of 14 amino acids.

This clonotype has at least ten counts. This chain links TRBV12-3 or TRBV12-4 with TRBJ1-1; D is uncertain. This CDR3 has 15 residues. V shed 2 bases and J shed 3 bases, with 13 bases lying between them. The CDR3 loop reads CASSLRRLGDTEAFF. CDR3 in DNA: TGTGCCAGCAGTTTAAGGAGGCTCGGGGACACTGAAGCTTTCTTT.

This clonotype was detected many times. This chain connects TRBV12-5 to TRBJ1-2, with a possible D match to TRBD1 (5 bases). Trimming cost V 7 bases and J 4 bases, with 19 bases left between them. CDR3 length equals 15 residues. CDR1 and CDR2 from the germline V gene are LGHNT and FRNRAP. DNA for the CDR3: TGTGCTAGTGCCCTCGGTGGGGCTGGCGTCTATGGCTACACCTTC. Protein: CASALGGAGVYGYTF.

The genes are TRBV7-9 and TRBJ2-7; D is perhaps TRBD1 (5 bases). Trimming removed 6 bases from V and 2 bases from J, with 17 bases in between. Germline CDR1 reads SEHNR; CDR2 reads FQNEAQ (reference sequence). There are 15 residues in the CDR3. The CDR3 DNA is TGTGCCAGCAGTCCCTGGGGCAGAAAAACCTACGAGCAGTACTTC. Translation gives CASSPWGRKTYEQYF.

The table lists this clonotype with many counts. The V call is TRBV3-1, the J call TRBJ2-7; D is unresolved. V lost 5 bases, J lost 3 bases, and 8 bases lay in between. Germline-derived CDR1 and CDR2 are LGHDT and YNNKEL (reference sequence). The CDR3 loop spans 12 amino acids. The CDR3 sequence is CASSWGNYEQYF. The CDR3 region has the DNA TGTGCCAGCAGCTGGGGAAACTACGAGCAGTACTTC.

This chain links TRBV5-1 with TRBJ1-1; 8 nucleotides align to TRBD1. The germline gives CDR1 SGHRS, CDR2 YFSETQ. The CDR3 is made up of 17 amino acids. The V and J ends lost 6 bases and 6 bases, in that order; junction bases with no gene match: 19. The CDR3 protein is CASTRIDRGITGAEAFF. The CDR3 nucleotides are TGCGCCAGCACCAGGATCGACAGGGGAATAACGGGCGCTGAAGCTTTCTTT.

This clonotype occurred many times. The chain uses TRBV12-3 or TRBV12-4 and TRBJ1-1; TRBD1 is a possible D gene (6 bases). The CDR3 spans 18 residues. The V end was cut by 5 bases, the J end by 2 bases, with 24 bases between. CDR3 region: CASSLTPRGGVENTEAFF. The CDR3 region has the DNA TGTGCCAGCAGTCTGACCCCAAGGGGGGGTGTAGAAAACACTGAAGCTTTCTTT.

The chain couples TRBV5-1 to TRBJ2-7; 10 positions match TRBD1. Germline V gene sequence: CDR1 SGHRS, CDR2 YFSETQ. The V and J ends lost 0 bases and 13 bases, in that order; junction bases with no gene match: 10. CDR3 size: 14 residues. The CDR3 here is CASSLEGDRGERYF. CDR3 sequence (DNA): TGCGCCAGCAGCTTGGAGGGGGACAGGGGCGAAAGATACTTC. The whole variable domain, remainder taken from reference TRBV5-1 and TRBJ2-7, is KAGVTQTPRYLIKTRGQQVTLSCSPISGHRSVSWYQQTPGQGLQFLFEYFSETQRNKGNFPGRFSGRQFSNSRSEMNVSTLELGDSALYLCASSLEGDRGERYFGPGTRLTVT.

This clonotype has at least ten counts. V and J are TRBV7-9 and TRBJ2-7; 14 nucleotides agree with TRBD2. CDR3 length equals 19 residues. Trimming removed 3 bases from V and 2 bases from J; junction bases left unmatched: 12. The germline V gene encodes CDR1 SEHNR and CDR2 FQNEAQ (reference sequence). CDR3 in DNA: TGTGCCAGCAGCTTTTGGACTAGCGGGAGGAGGGGGGAGCCCTACGAGCAGTACTTC. Protein: CASSFWTSGRRGEPYEQYF.

This clonotype was counted many times. This chain uses TRBV20-1 with TRBJ2-7, with D perhaps matching TRBD1 (6 bases). Germline-derived CDR1 and CDR2 are DFQATT and SNEGSKA (reference sequence). There are 13 residues in the CDR3. Trimming cost V 6 bases and J 4 bases, with 16 bases left between them. The CDR3 DNA follows: TGCAGTGCAAACCAACAGGGCCGGTACGAGCAGTACTTC. It encodes CSANQQGRYEQYF.

This clonotype occurred many times. The chain has TRBV11-2 and TRBJ2-7; 9 bases are a match to TRBD1. With V trimmed by 5 bases and J by 1 base, 6 bases remained unmatched. Germline CDR1 SGHAT, CDR2 FQNNGV. The CDR3 is made up of 15 amino acids. CDR3 loop: CASSVQGASSYEQYF. The CDR3 DNA reads TGTGCCAGCAGCGTACAGGGGGCTTCTTCCTACGAGCAGTACTTC.

This clonotype turned up a few times. This sequence joins TRBV19 and TRBJ1-5; a possible D gene is TRBD1 (6 bases). Trimming left V 4 bases short and J 6 bases short, with 10 bases between. In germline, CDR1 is LNHDA, CDR2 SQIVND (reference sequence). This CDR3 is built from 13 residues. The CDR3 sequence is CASSNREFQPQHF. The CDR3 nucleotides read TGTGCCAGTAGTAACAGGGAATTTCAGCCCCAGCATTTT. Based on the CDR3 plus reference TRBV19 and TRBJ1-5, the full variable domain is DGGITQSPKYLFRKEGQNVTLSCEQNLNHDAMYWYRQDPGQGLRLIYYSQIVNDFQKGDIAEGYSVSREKKESFPLTVTSAQKNPTAFYLCASSNREFQPQHFGDGTRLSIL.

This CDR3 reads CASSRLAEQETQYF. The CDR3 region has the DNA TGTGCCAGCAGCCGACTAGCGGAACAAGAGACCCAGTACTTC. The chain combines TRBV7-9 with TRBJ2-5; 9 bases line up with TRBD2. V lost 5 bases and J lost 2; bases outside the gene matches: 3. CDR3 length equals 14 residues. Germline CDR1 reads SEHNR; CDR2 reads FQNEAQ (reference sequence).

Many counts were recorded for this clonotype. The chain joins TRBV7-2 to TRBJ2-2; 9 bases match TRBD1. From germline, CDR1 is SGHTA and CDR2 FQGNSA. V was clipped by 3 bases and J by 5 bases; unmatched bases: 13. This CDR3 contains 18 residues. CDR3 sequence (DNA): TGTGCCAGCAGCTTGGAGCCGCCCGGGACAGGGTGGACCGGGGAGCTGTTTTTT. It translates to CASSLEPPGTGWTGELFF. Full variable domain (remainder filled in from reference TRBV7-2 and TRBJ2-2): GAGVSQSPSNKVTEKGKDVELRCDPISGHTALYWYRQSLGQGLEFLIYFQGNSAPDKSGLPSDRFSAERTGGSVSTLTIQRTQQEDSAVYLCASSLEPPGTGWTGELFFGEGSRLTVL.

V and J are TRBV12-3 or TRBV12-4 and TRBJ2-6; possibly TRBD2 for D (7 bases). This CDR3 has 16 residues. V was trimmed by 8 bases and J by 2 bases, leaving 16 bases between them. DNA of the CDR3: TGTGCCAGCGGACAAGGGGGGGGGCCTGGGGCCAACGTCCTGACTTTC. Translated: CASGQGGGPGANVLTF.